This TCR beta chain was captured in a study of early T cells in non-severe SARS-CoV-2 infection. Study background: Bulk RNA from unsorted whole blood was sequenced; chains were unpaired.

Study-wide points: A preference for anti-spike CD8 responses marked VDJdb matching, which missed private and CD4 specificities.

CDR3 size: 15 residues. V was cut by 1 base and J by 1 base, with 8 bases left in between. Germline lookup yields CDR1 SGDLS and CDR2 YYNGEE. A few counts support this clonotype. Its cognate antigen is unknown. MiXCR was run by TCRdb on the 5' RACE reads, yielding one entry per CDR3 protein. The top ten hold 7.6% of the sample, which has approximately 68,000 distinct CDR3 sequences, about a tenth seen once. This clonotype was sampled from an adult who was a healthcare worker with PCR-confirmed SARS-CoV-2 infection or an uninfected control (not recorded which). The chain carries TRBV9 and TRBJ2-2, with D perhaps matching TRBD1 (5 bases). Specimen: whole blood, collected at baseline. This chain's CDR3 is CASSVQGLNTGELFF. The DNA for the CDR3 is TGTGCCAGCAGCGTACAGGGCTTGAACACCGGGGAGCTGTTTTTT.